The 9 T cell receptor beta chains below all came from one sample that was sequenced in a study of Graves' ophthalmopathy and Graves' hyperthyroidism. Amplification of the TCR beta CDR3 regions used RNA transcripts (as template). First-round RT-PCR employed HTBI primers, with a second-round multiplex PCR after it. MiXCR, run by TCRdb on the multiplex PCR reads, gives a single entry per CDR3 protein. The data show 650,000 to 800,000 distinct CDR3 sequences, with about 38% seen just once and 2.5% to 3.5% held by the top ten. What was sequenced was peripheral blood. Receptors were obtained from an adult man with Graves' ophthalmopathy.

This clonotype showed up many times. The chain uses TRBV10-3 and TRBJ2-7, with a possible D match to TRBD1 (5 bases). V lost 11 bases and J lost 6, with 14 bases in between. Germline values: CDR1 ENHRY, CDR2 SYGVKD. The CDR3 length is 11 residues. CDR3 coding DNA: TGTGCCTCACACCAGGGTTTCGAGCAGTACTTC. Translating gives CASHQGFEQYF.

The chain links TRBV25-1 to TRBJ1-1; D may be TRBD1 (5 bases). CDR1 is MGHDK and CDR2 is SYGVNS in the germline V gene. V lost 7 bases and J lost 4, with 16 bases in between. The CDR3 runs to 14 residues. The CDR3 region is CASIGGRGITEAFF. Written as DNA, the CDR3 is TGTGCCAGCATCGGGGGACGCGGAATCACTGAAGCTTTCTTT.

This clonotype showed up many times. This sequence joins TRBV16 and TRBJ1-2; D unresolved. This CDR3 has 14 residues. The V end was cut by 1 base, the J end by 2 bases, with 8 bases between. Germline V gene data show CDR1 as KGHSY and CDR2 as FQNENV. The CDR3 DNA sequence: TGTGCCAGCAGCCAATGGGTGCAGAACTATGGCTACACCTTC. Its protein product is CASSQWVQNYGYTF.

This clonotype has just one count. At one end, the junction sequence differs from germline, possibly due to a read error. This rearrangement joins TRBV7-9 to TRBJ1-1; 10 bases agree with TRBD1. This CDR3 is 14 amino acids long. CDR1 is SEHNR, CDR2 FQNEAQ, per germline (reference sequence). The chain's CDR3 is CASSFGQGGSEAFF. CDR3 DNA: TGCGCCAGCAGCTTTGGACAGGGGGGGTCTGAAGCTTTCTTT.

The chain is built from TRBV29-1 and TRBJ2-7; D is unresolved. This CDR3 contains 15 residues. Germline CDR1 reads SQVTM; CDR2 reads ANQGSEA. V dropped 4 bases and J dropped 3 bases, with 19 bases sitting between them. The CDR3 sequence: CSVVRQAQGFYEQYF. The CDR3 nucleotides read TGCAGCGTTGTACGGCAGGCCCAAGGGTTCTACGAGCAGTACTTC.

This clonotype was recorded many times. The chain has TRBV7-9 and TRBJ1-5; D possibly corresponds to TRBD1 (5 bases). The CDR3 totals 16 residues. The germline V gene encodes CDR1 SEHNR and CDR2 FQNEAQ (reference sequence). Trimming took off 1 base at V and 2 bases at J, with 12 bases between the two ends. CDR3 loop: CASSLGEGNGNQPQHF. As DNA, the CDR3 is TGTGCCAGCAGCTTAGGTGAGGGGAACGGCAATCAGCCCCAGCATTTT.

Details on this clonotype: It may be a read error: a sequence one base away is much more abundant. As DNA, the CDR3 is TGTGCCAACAGCGTACAGGGAAATGGAAACACCATATATTTT. As protein: CANSVQGNGNTIYF. The rearrangement joins TRBV7-2 to TRBJ1-3; possible D gene TRBD1, 6 bases. This CDR3 spans 14 amino acids. Germline CDR1 reads SGHTA; CDR2 reads FQGNSA.

There are many counts of this clonotype. This chain links TRBV10-3 with TRBJ1-1, with TRBD1 as a possible D gene (5 bases). The CDR3 length is 15 residues. Trimming shortened V by 6 bases and J by 5 bases, and 19 bases separated the two germline ends. Germline CDR1 ENHRY, CDR2 SYGVKD. The CDR3 region has the DNA TGTGCCATCAGGACGGGAACGCAGGGTGGAACTGAAGCTTTCTTT. It specifies CAIRTGTQGGTEAFF.

This clonotype was seen a few times. The V gene is TRBV12-3 or TRBV12-4, the J gene TRBJ1-1; 8 positions match TRBD1. The CDR3 covers 14 residues. With 6 bases clipped from V and 5 bases from J, the junction kept 8 bases outside the gene matches. Here the CDR3 DNA reads TGTGCCAGCAGATACGCAGGGGGCCGAACTGAAGCTTTCTTT. Protein sequence: CASRYAGGRTEAFF.